This passage covers 22 T cell receptor beta chains from one sample sequenced in a study of a mutant IDH1 vaccine in newly diagnosed glioma. Regarding time point: baseline, week 1 (first vaccination visit). Indicated treatment: pre-vaccination baseline after standard-of-care therapy. The protocol was immunoSEQ multiplex PCR, while the TCRdb copy is restricted to in-frame clones and leaves out a portion. The sample lists around 67,000 clones; approximately 82% were seen once. The sequenced sample was peripheral blood mononuclear cells (PBMCs), obtained from a glioma patient treated with radiotherapy, temozolomide or both. Receptors originate from a woman under 30 with glioma. Some clones in this sample may be carry-over from other donors' samples.

CDR3 bases: TGTGCCAGCTCACCAGTGGGGGATCAGCCCCAGCATTTT. Its protein is CASSPVGDQPQHF. The genes are TRBV18 and TRBJ1-5; weak D call: TRBD1 (5 bases). The CDR3 is 13 amino acids. The V end lost 2 bases, the J end lost 5 bases, and 7 bases lay between the germline ends. Germline lookup yields CDR1 KGHSH and CDR2 LQKENI.

V and J are TRBV7-6 and TRBJ1-2, with D possibly matching TRBD1 (5 bases). The CDR3 loop spans 15 amino acids. Germline CDR1 and CDR2: SGHVS and FNYEAQ. The germline V and J ends were trimmed by 5 bases and 5 bases, with 18 bases remaining between them. CDR3 coding DNA: TGTGCCAGCAGCATCGGCGGGACTGCCCCTTATGGCTACACCTTC. This codes for CASSIGGTAPYGYTF.

This chain joins TRBV7-2 and TRBJ1-5; perhaps TRBD1 as D (5 bases). CDR3 size: 13 residues. Trimming left V 2 bases short and J 7 bases short, with 9 bases between. Germline loops: CDR1 SGHTA, CDR2 FQGNSA. Here the CDR3 reads CASSLTGEQPQHF. CDR3 in DNA: TGTGCCAGCAGCTTAACGGGGGAACAGCCCCAGCATTTT.

This clone appeared once. Written as DNA, the CDR3 is TGCGCCAGCAGCCAATCACCGGGGGGGAGCACAGATACGCAGTATTTT. The encoded protein is CASSQSPGGSTDTQYF. V and J are TRBV4-3 and TRBJ2-3, with 8 bases fitting TRBD2. V lost 2 bases to trimming and J lost 0 bases; unmatched junction nucleotides: 4. CDR1 is LGHNA, CDR2 YSLEER, per germline. The CDR3 runs 16 residues.

The chain links TRBV5-4 to TRBJ1-2; weak D call: TRBD1 (5 bases). The ends were cut back, 4 bases at V and 2 bases at J, with 18 bases in the middle. Germline loops: CDR1 SGHNT, CDR2 YYREEE (reference sequence). The CDR3 has 16 residues. The CDR3 nucleotides read TGTGCCAGCAGCCCCGGACGGGGGGTACCAAACTATGGCTACACCTTC. It is translated as CASSPGRGVPNYGYTF.

This chain uses TRBV6-6 with TRBJ2-4; 11 bases are shared with TRBD1. The V gene's germline CDR1 is MNHNY and CDR2 SVGAGI (reference sequence). This CDR3 has 16 amino acids. V shed 4 bases and J 6 bases; nucleotides not matched to a gene: 8. This CDR3 reads CASSSRGQGVGNIQYF. DNA for the CDR3: TGTGCCAGCAGTTCCCGGGGACAGGGGGTTGGAAACATTCAGTACTTC.

The chain carries TRBV2 and TRBJ2-2; D is perhaps TRBD1 (6 bases). The CDR3 spans 14 residues. Germline CDR1 and CDR2: SNHLY and FYNNEI. Deletions cut 8 bases from V and 4 bases from J, with 14 bases between. CDR3 amino acids: CASGRGTSTGELFF. CDR3 in DNA: TGTGCCAGCGGTAGGGGGACGAGCACCGGGGAGCTGTTTTTT.

The V call is TRBV29-1, the J call TRBJ2-7; 13 bases are shared with TRBD2. Trimming took 7 bases from V and 6 from J; bases not matched to a gene: 9. Per the germline V gene, CDR1 is SQVTM and CDR2 is ANQGSEA. The CDR3 is 14 amino acids. The CDR3 sequence is CSAAGTSGTSEQYF. The CDR3 DNA reads as TGCAGCGCCGCGGGGACTAGCGGGACCTCCGAGCAGTACTTC.

The chain links TRBV2 to TRBJ1-2, with D perhaps matching TRBD1 (6 bases). Trimming pared 3 bases from V and 4 bases from J, leaving 21 bases between. The CDR3 is made up of 17 amino acids. CDR1 and CDR2 (germline): SNHLY, FYNNEI. The CDR3 DNA reads as TGTGCCAGCAGTGAGCTCAACCAGGGAACAGGGTTCTATGGCTACACCTTC. Translation: CASSELNQGTGFYGYTF.

The chain carries TRBV6-5 and TRBJ2-6; no firm D call. This CDR3 has 13 amino acids. Germline-derived CDR1 and CDR2 are MNHEY and SVGAGI. V was clipped by 7 bases and J by 4 bases, with 8 bases between them. For the CDR3, the DNA is TGTGCCAGCACTCTGGGCGGGGCCAACGTCCTGACTTTC. Amino acids: CASTLGGANVLTF.

This chain joins TRBV5-7 and TRBJ1-2; D may be TRBD1 (5 bases). TRBV5-7 is noted as an ORF with a role that remains uncertain. This CDR3 has 19 residues. V was shortened by 0 bases and J by 1 base, with 22 bases between the two germline ends. CDR3 coding DNA: TGTGCCAGCAGCTTGGAATCGCTGGCAGGGCCTGTACTTAACTATGGCTACACCTTC. Residues: CASSLESLAGPVLNYGYTF.

The CDR3: CARSPGNTEAFF. The CDR3 DNA is TGTGCCAGAAGCCCCGGGAACACTGAAGCTTTCTTT. The chain is built from TRBV5-3 and TRBJ1-1; D uncertain. TRBV5-3 is identified as an open reading frame with a role that is uncertain. Trimming took off 4 bases at V and 1 base at J, with 5 bases between the two ends. The CDR3 is 12 residues long.

The rearrangement uses TRBV9 and TRBJ1-5; D may be TRBD1 (5 bases). The CDR3 sequence is 14 residues long. Per germline, CDR1 SGDLS and CDR2 YYNGEE. V lost 0 bases to trimming and J lost 6 bases, with 10 bases between them. The CDR3 loop is CASSVGGGGQPQHF. In DNA, the CDR3 is TGTGCCAGCAGCGTAGGGGGTGGGGGTCAGCCCCAGCATTTT.

V and J are TRBV9 and TRBJ2-7; unclear D gene. The germline V and J ends were trimmed by 0 bases and 0 bases, with 10 bases remaining between them. Germline V gene data show CDR1 as SGDLS and CDR2 as YYNGEE. The CDR3 is 15 amino acids. The CDR3 DNA reads TGTGCCAGCAGCGTAGGAGGCAGTCCCTCCTACGAGCAGTACTTC. Translation: CASSVGGSPSYEQYF.

V is TRBV19 and J is TRBJ2-7; 7 bases match TRBD2. Germline V gives CDR1 LNHDA, CDR2 SQIVND (reference sequence). Trimming took 2 bases from V and 3 from J; bases not matched to a gene: 4. The CDR3 spans 14 residues. The CDR3 bases are TGTGCCAGTAGTATAATGGGCGGGAGCTACGAGCAGTACTTC. It yields the protein CASSIMGGSYEQYF.

The genes are TRBV2 and TRBJ1-2; 10 nucleotides align to TRBD1. Germline-derived CDR1 and CDR2 are SNHLY and FYNNEI. This CDR3 contains 15 residues. The junction had 7 bases not matched to a gene; V was cut back by 1 base and J by 8 bases. The CDR3 coding sequence is TGTGCCAGCAGTGAAGAGGACAGGGGGTTCGGCGGCTACACCTTC. Translating it yields CASSEEDRGFGGYTF.

J is TRBJ2-3 and V is TRBV6-4, with 7 bases lining up with TRBD2. Looked up from germline, CDR1 is MRHNA and CDR2 is SNTAGT. The CDR3 is 15 amino acids. Losses at the gene ends were 3 bases for V and 3 bases for J; bases not matched to a gene: 6. Here the CDR3 DNA reads TGTGCCAGCAGTGAGCGGGCTAGCGGAACAGATACGCAGTATTTT. Amino acid sequence: CASSERASGTDTQYF.

J is TRBJ2-7 and V is TRBV4-3, with D perhaps matching TRBD2 (6 bases). With 1 base removed from V and 2 bases from J, the gap between germline ends came to 15 bases. The CDR3 is made up of 16 amino acids. Germline V CDR1 and CDR2: LGHNA, YSLEER. CDR3 nucleotides: TGCGCCAGCAGCCAAGTCGCGTCGGGGGTAACCTACGAGCAGTACTTC. It translates to CASSQVASGVTYEQYF.

The CDR3 spells CASSQESGNEKLFF. The CDR3 nucleotides are TGTGCCAGCAGCCAAGAATCAGGGAATGAAAAACTGTTTTTT. The chain employs TRBV4-2 and TRBJ1-4, with D maybe TRBD1 (5 bases). Germline CDR1 LGHNA, CDR2 YNFKEQ. V gave up 0 bases and J gave up 5 bases, with 7 bases separating them. The CDR3 is made up of 14 amino acids.

This clone was observed a few times. The chain has TRBV2 and TRBJ1-5; TRBD1 agrees at 8 bases. The CDR3 totals 14 residues. Germline V lookup: CDR1 SNHLY, CDR2 FYNNEI. Trimming at V came to 7 bases and at J to 4 bases, leaving 6 bases not matched to a gene. In nucleotides, the CDR3 is TGTGCCAGCAAAGTGACAGGGGTTAATCAGCCCCAGCATTTT. Encoded protein: CASKVTGVNQPQHF.

The chain joins TRBV6-5 to TRBJ1-5; no firm D call. The CDR3 sequence is 12 residues long. Between the trimmed V and J ends, which lost 2 bases and 9 bases, there was a span of 8 bases. Looked up from germline, CDR1 is MNHEY and CDR2 is SVGAGI. The CDR3 nucleotides read TGTGCCAGCAGTTACCCCTCGGGGCCCCAGCATTTT. As protein: CASSYPSGPQHF.

The chain is built from TRBV9 and TRBJ1-6, with 10 bases aligning to TRBD1. The CDR3 consists of 14 residues. Germline V CDR1 and CDR2: SGDLS, YYNGEE. The trim removed 4 bases at V and 7 bases at J, leaving 2 bases unmatched. The chain's CDR3 is CASSKGQGNSPLHF. For the CDR3, the DNA is TGTGCCAGCAGCAAGGGACAGGGGAATTCACCCCTCCACTTT. The variable domain in full, completed from reference TRBV9 and TRBJ1-6, reads DSGVTQTPKHLITATGQRVTLRCSPRSGDLSVYWYQQSLDQGLQFLIQYYNGEERAKGNILERFSAQQFPDLHSELNLSSLELGDSALYFCASSKGQGNSPLHFGNGTRLTVT.